This T cell receptor beta chain was observed in a study of T-cell memory formation after mild COVID-19. TCRdb reprocessed the 5' RACE reads with MiXCR, giving one entry per CDR3 protein. The sample holds tens of thousands of distinct CDR3 sequences, approximately 9% seen once. This clonotype was counted ten times or more. From germline, CDR1 is SEHNR and CDR2 FQNEAQ (reference sequence). The V end was cut by 2 bases, the J end by 1 base, with 8 bases between. The CDR3 totals 14 residues. This TCR came from an adult woman who had mild COVID-19 (a few samples of this study predate the infection). Cell type and time point are not known. The chain carries TRBV7-9 and TRBJ1-1, with D unclear. The sequenced sample consisted of PBMCs or a T cell subset sorted from them (not recorded which). The CDR3 coding sequence is TGTGCCAGCAGCTTAAACGGCCGGAACACTGAAGCTTTCTTT. Amino acids: CASSLNGRNTEAFF.